The 7 T cell receptor beta chains below all came from one sample that was sequenced in a study of CXCR3-negative and CXCR3-positive naive CD8 T cells (dated by TCRdb to about 2019). TCRdb names NextSeq 550 as the instrument used. The Human TCR Profiling Kit (MiLaboratory) was used to prepare UMI-labeled 5' RACE TRB cDNA libraries. With the reads reprocessed by TCRdb, a single entry stands for each CDR3 protein sequence and no DNA is reported. The sample table records approximately 74,000 distinct CDR3 sequences. The ten largest clonotypes hold 1.6% of the sample. The sequencing input was naive CXCR3- CD8+ T cells from blood. Sample cell subset or site, as interpreted from the label and publication: CD45RO-CCR7+CD27+CD95- naive CD8+ T cells lacking CXCR3 (TNR3-). The receptors were sampled from a human donor in good health. Some clones in this sample may be carry-over from other donors' samples.

The rearrangement joins TRBV7-2 to TRBJ2-3; no DNA is available, so the TRBD2 call from TCRdb remains unchecked. Germline CDR1 and CDR2: SGHTA and FQGNSA. The CDR3 runs to 16 residues. CDR3 sequence: CASSLRLAGAADTQYF.

The chain combines TRBV29-1 with TRBJ2-7; absent DNA, TCRdb's TRBD1 call cannot be checked. Germline CDR1 and CDR2: SQVTM and ANQGSEA. This CDR3 has 15 amino acids. CDR3 residues: CSVEDQGGLRGEQYF.

The gene calls are TRBV27 and TRBJ2-1; as DNA is missing, the TRBD2 call by TCRdb cannot be tested. CDR1 and CDR2 from the germline V gene are MNHEY and SMNVEV (reference sequence). The CDR3 has 13 residues. The CDR3 here is CASSLIAGVEQFF.

The chain uses TRBV28 and TRBJ2-2. There are 15 residues in the CDR3. Germline V gene sequence: CDR1 MDHEN, CDR2 SYDVKM. CDR3 amino acids: CASSLSVSGDGELFF. The whole variable domain, filled in from reference TRBV28 and TRBJ2-2, reads DVKVTQSSRYLVKRTGEKVFLECVQDMDHENMFWYRQDPGLGLRLIYFSYDVKMKEKGDIPEGYSVSREKKERFSLILESASTNQTSMYLCASSLSVSGDGELFFGEGSRLTVL.

The chain joins TRBV29-1 to TRBJ2-4. In germline, CDR1 is SQVTM, CDR2 ANQGSEA. The CDR3 consists of 11 residues. The CDR3 protein is CSVEENSGQYF.

This chain links TRBV9 with TRBJ2-7; lacking DNA, the TRBD1 call made by TCRdb goes unchecked. CDR3 length: 15 residues. Germline V gene sequence: CDR1 SGDLS, CDR2 YYNGEE. This CDR3 is CASSVATGDTYEQYF.

The chain combines TRBV12-3 or TRBV12-4 with TRBJ1-5; TCRdb returns TRBD1, unconfirmable since there is no DNA. The CDR3 consists of 14 residues. This CDR3 is CASSVDRGNQPQHF.